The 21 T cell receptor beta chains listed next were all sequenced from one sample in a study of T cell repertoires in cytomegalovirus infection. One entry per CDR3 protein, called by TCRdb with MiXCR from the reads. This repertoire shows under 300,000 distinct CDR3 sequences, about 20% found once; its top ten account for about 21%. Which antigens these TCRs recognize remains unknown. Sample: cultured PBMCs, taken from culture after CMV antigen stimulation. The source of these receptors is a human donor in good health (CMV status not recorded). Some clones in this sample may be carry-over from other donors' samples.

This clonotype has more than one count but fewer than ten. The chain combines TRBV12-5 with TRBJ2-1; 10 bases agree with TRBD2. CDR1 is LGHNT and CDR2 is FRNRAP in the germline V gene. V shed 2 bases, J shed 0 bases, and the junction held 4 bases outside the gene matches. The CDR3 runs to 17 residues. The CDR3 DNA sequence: TGTGCTAGTGGTTTGTCCCCTAGCGGGAGCTCCTACAATGAGCAGTTCTTC. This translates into CASGLSPSGSSYNEQFF.

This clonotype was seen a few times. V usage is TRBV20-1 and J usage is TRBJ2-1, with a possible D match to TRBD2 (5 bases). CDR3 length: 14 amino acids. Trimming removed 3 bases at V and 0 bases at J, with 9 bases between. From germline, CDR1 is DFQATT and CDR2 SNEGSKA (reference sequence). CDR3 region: CSARDGVSYNEQFF. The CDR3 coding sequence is TGCAGTGCTAGGGACGGGGTCTCCTACAATGAGCAGTTCTTC.

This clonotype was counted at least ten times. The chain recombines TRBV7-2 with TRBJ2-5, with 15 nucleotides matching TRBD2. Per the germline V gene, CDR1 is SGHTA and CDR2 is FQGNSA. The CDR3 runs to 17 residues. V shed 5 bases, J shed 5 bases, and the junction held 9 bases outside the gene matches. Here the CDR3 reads CASSPGLAGGPLETQYF. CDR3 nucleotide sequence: TGTGCCAGCAGCCCAGGACTAGCGGGAGGGCCGTTGGAGACCCAGTACTTC. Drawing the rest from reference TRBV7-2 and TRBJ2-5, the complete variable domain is GAGVSQSPSNKVTEKGKDVELRCDPISGHTALYWYRQSLGQGLEFLIYFQGNSAPDKSGLPSDRFSAERTGGSVSTLTIQRTQQEDSAVYLCASSPGLAGGPLETQYFGPGTRLLVL.

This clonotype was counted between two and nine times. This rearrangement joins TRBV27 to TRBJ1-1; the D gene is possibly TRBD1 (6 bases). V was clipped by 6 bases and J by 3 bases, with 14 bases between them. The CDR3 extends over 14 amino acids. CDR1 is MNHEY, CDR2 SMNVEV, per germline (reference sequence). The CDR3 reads CASRSYRAHTEAFF. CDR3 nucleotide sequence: TGTGCCAGCAGGAGTTACAGGGCGCACACTGAAGCTTTCTTT.

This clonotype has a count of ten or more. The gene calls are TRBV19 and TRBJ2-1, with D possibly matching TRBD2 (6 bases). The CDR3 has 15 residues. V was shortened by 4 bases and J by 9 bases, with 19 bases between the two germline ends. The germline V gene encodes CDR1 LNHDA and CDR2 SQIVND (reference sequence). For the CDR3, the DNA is TGTGCCAGTAGTAATCCGGGGGTGGCTTTGGGTGAGCAGTTCTTC. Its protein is CASSNPGVALGEQFF.

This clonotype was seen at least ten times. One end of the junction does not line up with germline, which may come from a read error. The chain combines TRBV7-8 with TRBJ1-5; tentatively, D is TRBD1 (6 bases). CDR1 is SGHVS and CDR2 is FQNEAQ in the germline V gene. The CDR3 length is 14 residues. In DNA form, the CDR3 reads TGTGCCAGCAGCTTGTGGGGGGGCAACCAGCCCCAGCATTTT. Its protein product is CASSLWGGNQPQHF.

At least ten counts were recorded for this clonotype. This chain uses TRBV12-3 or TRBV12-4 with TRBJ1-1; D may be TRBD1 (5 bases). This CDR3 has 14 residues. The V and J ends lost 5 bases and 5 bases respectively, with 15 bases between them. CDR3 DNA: TGTGCCAGCAGTAAATGGCAGGGAGAGACTGAAGCTTTCTTT. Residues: CASSKWQGETEAFF.

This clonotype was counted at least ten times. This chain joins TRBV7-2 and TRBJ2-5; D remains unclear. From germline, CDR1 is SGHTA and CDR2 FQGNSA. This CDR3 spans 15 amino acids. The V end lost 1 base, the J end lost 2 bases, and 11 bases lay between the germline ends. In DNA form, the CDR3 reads TGTGCCAGCAGCTTAGTCTTCCGGGTACAAGAGACCCAGTACTTC. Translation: CASSLVFRVQETQYF.

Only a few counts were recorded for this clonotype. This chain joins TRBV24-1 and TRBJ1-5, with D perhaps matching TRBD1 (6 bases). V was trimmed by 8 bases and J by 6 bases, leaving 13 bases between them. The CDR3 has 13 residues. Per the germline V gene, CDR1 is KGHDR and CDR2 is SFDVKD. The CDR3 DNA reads TGTGCCACCAAGGCAGGGGATCTTCAGCCCCAGCATTTT. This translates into CATKAGDLQPQHF.

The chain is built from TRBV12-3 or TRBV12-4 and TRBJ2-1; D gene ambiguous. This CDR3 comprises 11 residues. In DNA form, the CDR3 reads TGTGCTCGTAAATCTATGGATGAGCAGTTCTTC. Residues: CARKSMDEQFF.

The CDR3 region has the DNA TGCAGTGCTAGCCCCCTCCGGGGCGGGAGGACAGATACGCAGTATTTT. Its protein product is CSASPLRGGRTDTQYF. The rearrangement links TRBV20-1 to TRBJ2-3; 8 bases align to TRBD2. V was clipped by 3 bases and J by 3 bases; unmatched bases: 11. The CDR3 contains 16 residues. In germline, CDR1 is DFQATT, CDR2 SNEGSKA (reference sequence).

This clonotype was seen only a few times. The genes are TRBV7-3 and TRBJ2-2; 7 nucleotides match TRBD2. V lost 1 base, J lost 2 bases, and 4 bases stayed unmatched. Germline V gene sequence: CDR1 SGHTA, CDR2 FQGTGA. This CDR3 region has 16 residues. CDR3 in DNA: TGTGCCAGCAGCTTAATGGGACTATCCAACACCGGGGAGCTGTTTTTT. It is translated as CASSLMGLSNTGELFF.

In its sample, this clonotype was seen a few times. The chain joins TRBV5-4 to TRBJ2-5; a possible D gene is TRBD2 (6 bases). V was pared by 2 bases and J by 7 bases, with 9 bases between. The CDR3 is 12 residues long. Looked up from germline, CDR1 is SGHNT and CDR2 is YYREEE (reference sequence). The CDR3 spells CASSLGGATQYF. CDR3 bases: TGTGCCAGCAGCTTAGGAGGGGCGACCCAGTACTTC.

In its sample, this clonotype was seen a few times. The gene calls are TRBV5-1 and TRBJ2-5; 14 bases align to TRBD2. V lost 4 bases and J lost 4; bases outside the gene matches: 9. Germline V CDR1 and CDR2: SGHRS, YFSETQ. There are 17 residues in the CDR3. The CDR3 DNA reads TGCGCCAGCAGCATAGGGACTAGCGGGAGCTTTCCAGAGACCCAGTACTTC. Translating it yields CASSIGTSGSFPETQYF.

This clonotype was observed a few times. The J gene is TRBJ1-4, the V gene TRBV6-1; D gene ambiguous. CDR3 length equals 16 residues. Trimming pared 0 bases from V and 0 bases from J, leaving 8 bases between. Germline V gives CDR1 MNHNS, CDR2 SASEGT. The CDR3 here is CASSEAGRATNEKLFF. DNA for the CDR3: TGTGCCAGCAGTGAAGCAGGCCGTGCAACTAATGAAAAACTGTTTTTT.

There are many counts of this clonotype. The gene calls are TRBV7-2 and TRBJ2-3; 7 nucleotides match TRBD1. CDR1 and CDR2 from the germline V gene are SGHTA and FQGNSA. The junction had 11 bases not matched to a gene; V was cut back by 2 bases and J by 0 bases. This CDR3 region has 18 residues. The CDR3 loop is CASSLKVGQVSSTDTQYF. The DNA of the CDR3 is TGTGCCAGCAGCTTAAAAGTCGGACAGGTCTCTAGCACAGATACGCAGTATTTT. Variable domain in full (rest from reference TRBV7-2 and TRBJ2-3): GAGVSQSPSNKVTEKGKDVELRCDPISGHTALYWYRQSLGQGLEFLIYFQGNSAPDKSGLPSDRFSAERTGGSVSTLTIQRTQQEDSAVYLCASSLKVGQVSSTDTQYFGPGTRLTVL.

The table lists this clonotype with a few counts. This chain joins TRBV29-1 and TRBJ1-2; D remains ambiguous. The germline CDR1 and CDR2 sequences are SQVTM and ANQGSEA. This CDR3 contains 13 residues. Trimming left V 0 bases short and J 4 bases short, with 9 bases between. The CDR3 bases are TGCAGCGTTGAAGATACCGGTAGCTATGGCTACACCTTC. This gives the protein CSVEDTGSYGYTF.

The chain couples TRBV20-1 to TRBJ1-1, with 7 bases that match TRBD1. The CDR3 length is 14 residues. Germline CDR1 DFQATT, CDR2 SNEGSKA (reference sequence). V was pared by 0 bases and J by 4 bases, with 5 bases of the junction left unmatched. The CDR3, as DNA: TGCAGTGCTAGAGATGGGACAGCTGTCACTGAAGCTTTCTTT. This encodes CSARDGTAVTEAFF.

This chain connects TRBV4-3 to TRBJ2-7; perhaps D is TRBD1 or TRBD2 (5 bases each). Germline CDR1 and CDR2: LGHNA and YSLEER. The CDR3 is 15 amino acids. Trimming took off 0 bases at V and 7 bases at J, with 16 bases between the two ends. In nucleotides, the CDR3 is TGCGCCAGCAGCCAAGATCTGTGGGACGCTTCGGAGCAGTACTTC. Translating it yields CASSQDLWDASEQYF.

CDR3 sequence: CASRIGGRTYNEQFF. Here the CDR3 DNA reads TGTGCCAGTAGGATTGGCGGGAGGACCTACAATGAGCAGTTCTTC. The chain joins TRBV19 to TRBJ2-1; 8 bases map to TRBD2. There are 15 residues in the CDR3. CDR1 and CDR2 from the germline V gene are LNHDA and SQIVND (reference sequence). The trim removed 6 bases at V and 2 bases at J, leaving 6 bases unmatched.

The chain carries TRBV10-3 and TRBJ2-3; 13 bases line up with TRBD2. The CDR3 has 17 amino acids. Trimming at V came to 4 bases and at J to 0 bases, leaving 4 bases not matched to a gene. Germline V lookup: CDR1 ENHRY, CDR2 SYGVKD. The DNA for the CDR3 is TGTGCCATCAGTGGCCGACTAGCGGGAGGAAGCACAGATACGCAGTATTTT. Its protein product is CAISGRLAGGSTDTQYF.